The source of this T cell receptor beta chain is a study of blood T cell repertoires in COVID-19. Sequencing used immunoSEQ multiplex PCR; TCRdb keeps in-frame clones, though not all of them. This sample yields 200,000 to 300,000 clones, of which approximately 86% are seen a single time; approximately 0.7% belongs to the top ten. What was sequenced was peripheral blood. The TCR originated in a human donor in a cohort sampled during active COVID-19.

The CDR3: CASSLEGLAGDEQYF. The DNA of the CDR3 is TGCGCCAGCAGCTTGGAGGGACTAGCGGGAGACGAGCAGTACTTC. The gene calls are TRBV5-1 and TRBJ2-7; the match to TRBD2 covers 14 bases. Per the germline V gene, CDR1 is SGHRS and CDR2 is YFSETQ. This CDR3 spans 15 amino acids. With V trimmed by 0 bases and J by 5 bases, 1 base remained unmatched.